These 3 T cell receptor beta chains were sequenced from one sample in a study of T cells after yellow fever vaccination. TCRdb independently ran MiXCR on the 5' RACE reads; one entry per CDR3 protein. The sample lists some 250,000 distinct CDR3 sequences, roughly 3.5% occurring once. Sequencing was performed on PBMCs, taken 15 days after the yellow fever booster vaccination. The receptors stem from a man younger than 35 who received the YFV17D yellow fever vaccine.

For this clonotype: A much larger clone lies a single base off, so this may be a read error. The rearrangement links TRBV2 to TRBJ1-1; D remains unclear. CDR3 size: 12 residues. CDR1 is SNHLY and CDR2 is FYNNEI in the germline V gene. CDR3 nucleotide sequence: TGTGCCAGCCATAATCGGAACACTGAACCTTTCTTT. As protein: CASHNRNTEPFF. Filled out from reference TRBV2 and TRBJ1-1, the complete variable domain reads EPEVTQTPSHQVTQMGQEVILRCVPISNHLYFYWYRQILGQKVEFLVSFYNNEISEKSEIFDDQFSVERPDGSNFTLKIRSTKLEDSAMYFCASHNRNTEPFFGQGTRLTVV.

This clonotype has a count of ten or more. The rearrangement links TRBV7-9 to TRBJ2-7; tentatively, D is TRBD2 (5 bases). The V end was cut by 3 bases, the J end by 2 bases, with 8 bases between. CDR1 and CDR2 (germline): SEHNR, FQNEAQ (reference sequence). The CDR3 length is 13 residues. CDR3 nucleotides: TGTGCCAGCAGCTTTGGGAGTACCTACGAGCAGTACTTC. It yields the protein CASSFGSTYEQYF.

This clonotype was detected ten times or more. The rearrangement joins TRBV5-1 to TRBJ2-1; no clear D gene. Germline assignment: CDR1 SGHRS and CDR2 YFSETQ. CDR3 size: 16 residues. The V gene lost 1 base and the J gene lost 0 bases, with 11 bases spanning the gap. CDR3 in DNA: TGCGCCAGCAGCTTGTTCTCCGGGCTCTCCTACAATGAGCAGTTCTTC. Its protein is CASSLFSGLSYNEQFF.